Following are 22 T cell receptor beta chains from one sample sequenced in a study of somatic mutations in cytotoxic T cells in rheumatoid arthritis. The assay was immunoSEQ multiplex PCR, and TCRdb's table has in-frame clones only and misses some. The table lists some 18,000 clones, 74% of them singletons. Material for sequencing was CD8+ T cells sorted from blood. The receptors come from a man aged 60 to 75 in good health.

The CDR3 is CASSHAISYEQYF. As DNA, the CDR3 is TGTGCCAGCAGCCACGCGATCTCCTACGAGCAGTACTTC. V usage is TRBV7-9 and J usage is TRBJ2-7; D is unresolved. V was trimmed by 5 bases and J by 0 bases, leaving 8 bases between them. CDR3 length: 13 amino acids. Germline V gene data show CDR1 as SEHNR and CDR2 as FQNEAQ (reference sequence).

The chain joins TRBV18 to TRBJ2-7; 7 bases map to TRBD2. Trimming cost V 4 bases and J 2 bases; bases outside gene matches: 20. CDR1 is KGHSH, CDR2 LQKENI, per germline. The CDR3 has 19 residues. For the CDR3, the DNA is TGTGCCAGCTCACAAAGGGAGGGGACTTCAAGAACCGAAACCTACGAGCAGTACTTC. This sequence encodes CASSQREGTSRTETYEQYF. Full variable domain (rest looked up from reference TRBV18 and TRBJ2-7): NAGVMQNPRHLVRRRGQEARLRCSPMKGHSHVYWYRQLPEEGLKFMVYLQKENIIDESGMPKERFSAEFPKEGPSILRIQQVVRGDSAAYFCASSQREGTSRTETYEQYFGPGTRLTVT.

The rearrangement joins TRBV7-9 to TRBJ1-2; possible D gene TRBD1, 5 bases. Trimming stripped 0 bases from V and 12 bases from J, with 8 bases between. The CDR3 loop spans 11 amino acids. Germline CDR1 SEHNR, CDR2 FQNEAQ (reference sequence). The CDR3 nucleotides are TGTGCCAGCAGCTTAGCGCAGGGTCACACCTTC. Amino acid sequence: CASSLAQGHTF. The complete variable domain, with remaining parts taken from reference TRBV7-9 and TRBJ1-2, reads DTGVSQNPRHKITKRGQNVTFRCDPISEHNRLYWYRQTLGQGPEFLTYFQNEAQLEKSRLLSDRFSAERPKGSFSTLEIQRTEQGDSAMYLCASSLAQGHTFGSGTRLTVV.

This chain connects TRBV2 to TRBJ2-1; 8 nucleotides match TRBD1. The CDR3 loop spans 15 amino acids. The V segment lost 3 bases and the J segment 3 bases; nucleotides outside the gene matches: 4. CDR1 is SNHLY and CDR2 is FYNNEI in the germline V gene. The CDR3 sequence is CASSDRQGRYNEQFF. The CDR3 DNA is TGTGCCAGCAGTGACCGACAGGGGCGCTACAATGAGCAGTTCTTC.

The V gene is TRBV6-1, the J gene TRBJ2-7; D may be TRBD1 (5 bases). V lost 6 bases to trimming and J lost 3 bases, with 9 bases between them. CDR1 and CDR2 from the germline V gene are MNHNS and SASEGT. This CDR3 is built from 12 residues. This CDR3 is CASRLQVYEQYF. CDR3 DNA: TGTGCCAGCAGGTTACAGGTCTACGAGCAGTACTTC.

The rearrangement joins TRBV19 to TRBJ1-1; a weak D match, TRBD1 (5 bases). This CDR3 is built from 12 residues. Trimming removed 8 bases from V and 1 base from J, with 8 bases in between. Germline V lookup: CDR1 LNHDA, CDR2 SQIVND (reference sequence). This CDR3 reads CASRTGNTEAFF. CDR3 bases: TGTGCCAGTCGCACAGGGAACACTGAAGCTTTCTTT.

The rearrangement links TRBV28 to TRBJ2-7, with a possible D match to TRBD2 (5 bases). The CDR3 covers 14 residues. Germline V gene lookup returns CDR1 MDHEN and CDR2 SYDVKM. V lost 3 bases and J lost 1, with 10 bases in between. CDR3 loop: CASSFSDLSYEQYF. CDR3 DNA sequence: TGTGCCAGCAGTTTTTCGGACTTGTCCTACGAGCAGTACTTC.

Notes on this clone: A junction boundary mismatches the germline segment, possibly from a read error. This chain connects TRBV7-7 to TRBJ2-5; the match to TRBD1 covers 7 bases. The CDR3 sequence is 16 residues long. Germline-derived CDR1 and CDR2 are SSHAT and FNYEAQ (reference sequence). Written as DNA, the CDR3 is TGTGCTAGCAGCATTACAGGGGCAGGGATTGGAGAGACCCAGTACTTC. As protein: CASSITGAGIGETQYF.

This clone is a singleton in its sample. CDR3 amino acids: CASSLGQGPSYEQYF. The CDR3 DNA sequence: TGTGCCAGCAGCTTAGGACAGGGGCCCTCCTACGAGCAGTACTTC. This chain joins TRBV7-6 and TRBJ2-7, with 8 bases identical to TRBD1. The V gene end was trimmed by 1 base and the J gene end by 0 bases; junction bases not matched to a gene: 2. The CDR3 has 15 amino acids. The germline CDR1 and CDR2 sequences are SGHVS and FNYEAQ.

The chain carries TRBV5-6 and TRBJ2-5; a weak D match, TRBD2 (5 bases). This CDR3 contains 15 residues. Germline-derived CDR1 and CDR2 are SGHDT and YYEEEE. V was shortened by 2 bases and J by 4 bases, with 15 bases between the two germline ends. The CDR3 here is CASSFSYGRGETQYF. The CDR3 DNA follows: TGTGCCAGCAGCTTCAGTTATGGCCGGGGAGAGACCCAGTACTTC.

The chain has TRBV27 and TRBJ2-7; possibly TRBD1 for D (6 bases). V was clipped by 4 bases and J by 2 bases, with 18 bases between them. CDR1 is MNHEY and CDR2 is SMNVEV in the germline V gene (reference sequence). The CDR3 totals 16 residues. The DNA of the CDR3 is TGTGCCAGCAGTTATTCCTCAGGGGTCACAACCTACGAGCAGTACTTC. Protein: CASSYSSGVTTYEQYF.

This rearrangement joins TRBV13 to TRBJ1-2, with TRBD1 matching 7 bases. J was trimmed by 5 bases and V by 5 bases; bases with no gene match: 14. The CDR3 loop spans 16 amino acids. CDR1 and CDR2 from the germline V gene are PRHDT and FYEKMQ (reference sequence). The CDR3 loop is CASSATCQGVFYGYTF. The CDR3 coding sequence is TGTGCCAGCAGCGCGACCTGCCAGGGGGTTTTTTATGGCTACACCTTC.

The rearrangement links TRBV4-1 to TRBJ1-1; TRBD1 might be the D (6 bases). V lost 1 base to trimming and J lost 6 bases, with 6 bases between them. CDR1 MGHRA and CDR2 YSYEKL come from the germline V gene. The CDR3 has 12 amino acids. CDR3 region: CASSQGQAEAFF. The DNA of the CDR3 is TGCGCCAGCAGCCAAGGACAGGCTGAAGCTTTCTTT.

Here the CDR3 DNA reads TGCAGCGTTTCCGGTGAAAAACTGTTTTTT. Protein sequence: CSVSGEKLFF. This sequence joins TRBV29-1 and TRBJ1-4; D ambiguous. This CDR3 has 10 residues. The germline V gene encodes CDR1 SQVTM and CDR2 ANQGSEA. Trimming removed 5 bases from V and 7 bases from J, with 5 bases in between.

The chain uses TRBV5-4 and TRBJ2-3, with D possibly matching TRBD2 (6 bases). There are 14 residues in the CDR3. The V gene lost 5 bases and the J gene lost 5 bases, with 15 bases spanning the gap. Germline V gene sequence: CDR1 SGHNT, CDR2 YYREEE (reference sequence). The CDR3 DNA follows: TGTGCCAGCAGTACACCAAGGGGAGGAGATACGCAGTATTTT. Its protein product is CASSTPRGGDTQYF.

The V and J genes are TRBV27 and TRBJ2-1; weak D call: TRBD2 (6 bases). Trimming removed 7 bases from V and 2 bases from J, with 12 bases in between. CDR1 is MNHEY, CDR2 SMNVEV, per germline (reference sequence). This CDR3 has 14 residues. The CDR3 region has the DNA TGTGCCAGCAACTATGGAGGGGCCTACAATGAGCAGTTCTTC. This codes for CASNYGGAYNEQFF.

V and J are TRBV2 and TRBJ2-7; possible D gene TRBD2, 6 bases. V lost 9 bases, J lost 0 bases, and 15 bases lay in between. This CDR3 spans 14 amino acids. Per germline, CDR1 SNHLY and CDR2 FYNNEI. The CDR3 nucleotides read TGTGCCAGAGACCAAGACGGGAGCTCCTACGAGCAGTACTTC. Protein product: CARDQDGSSYEQYF. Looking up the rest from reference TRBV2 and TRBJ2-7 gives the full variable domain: EPEVTQTPSHQVTQMGQEVILRCVPISNHLYFYWYRQILGQKVEFLVSFYNNEISEKSEIFDDQFSVERPDGSNFTLKIRSTKLEDSAMYFCARDQDGSSYEQYFGPGTRLTVT.

CDR3 amino acids: CASSTGTSGARETQYF. Written as DNA, the CDR3 is TGTGCCAGCAGCACCGGGACTAGCGGGGCCCGAGAGACCCAGTACTTC. The chain joins TRBV7-9 to TRBJ2-5, with 13 bases that match TRBD2. The CDR3 length is 16 residues. Germline assignment: CDR1 SEHNR and CDR2 FQNEAQ (reference sequence). Germline trimming cut 5 bases from V and 4 bases from J; bases unmatched to any gene: 7.

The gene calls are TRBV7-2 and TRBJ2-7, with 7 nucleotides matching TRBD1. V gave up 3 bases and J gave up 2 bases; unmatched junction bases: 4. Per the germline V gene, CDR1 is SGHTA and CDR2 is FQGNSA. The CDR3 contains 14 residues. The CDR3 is CASSLGTGAYEQYF. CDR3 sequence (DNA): TGTGCCAGCAGCTTGGGAACAGGGGCCTACGAGCAGTACTTC. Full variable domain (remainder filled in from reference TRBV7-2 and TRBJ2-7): GAGVSQSPSNKVTEKGKDVELRCDPISGHTALYWYRQSLGQGLEFLIYFQGNSAPDKSGLPSDRFSAERTGGSVSTLTIQRTQQEDSAVYLCASSLGTGAYEQYFGPGTRLTVT.

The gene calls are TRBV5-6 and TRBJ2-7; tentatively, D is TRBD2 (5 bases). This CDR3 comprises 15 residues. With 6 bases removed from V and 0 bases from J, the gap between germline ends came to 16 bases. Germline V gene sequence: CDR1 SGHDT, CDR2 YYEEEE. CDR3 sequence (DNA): TGTGCCAGCAACCCCATAGGTGGGAGCTCCTACGAGCAGTACTTC. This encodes CASNPIGGSSYEQYF.

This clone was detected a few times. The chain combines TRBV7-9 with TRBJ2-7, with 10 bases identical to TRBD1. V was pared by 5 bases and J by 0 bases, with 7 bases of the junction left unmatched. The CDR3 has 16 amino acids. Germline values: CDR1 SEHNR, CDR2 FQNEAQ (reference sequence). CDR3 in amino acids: CASSGPTGGNSYEQYF. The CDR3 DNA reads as TGTGCCAGCAGCGGGCCGACAGGGGGCAACTCCTACGAGCAGTACTTC.

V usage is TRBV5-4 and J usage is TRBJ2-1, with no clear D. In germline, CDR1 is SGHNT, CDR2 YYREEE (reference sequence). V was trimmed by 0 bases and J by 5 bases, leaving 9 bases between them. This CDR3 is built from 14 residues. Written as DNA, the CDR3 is TGTGCCAGCAGCTTGGCCATAGAAAACAATGAGCAGTTCTTC. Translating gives CASSLAIENNEQFF.